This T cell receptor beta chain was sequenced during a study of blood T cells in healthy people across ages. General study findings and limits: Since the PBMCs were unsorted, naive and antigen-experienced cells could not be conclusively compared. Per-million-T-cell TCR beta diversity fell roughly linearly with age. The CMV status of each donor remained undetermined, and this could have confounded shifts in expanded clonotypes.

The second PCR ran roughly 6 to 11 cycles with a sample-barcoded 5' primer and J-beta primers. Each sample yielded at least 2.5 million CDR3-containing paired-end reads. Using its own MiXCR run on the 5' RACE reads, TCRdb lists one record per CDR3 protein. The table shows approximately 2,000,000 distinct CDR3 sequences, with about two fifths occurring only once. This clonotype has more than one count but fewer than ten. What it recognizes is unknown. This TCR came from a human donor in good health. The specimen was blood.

The CDR3 loop reads CSAGGTWVRTEQFF. CDR3 coding DNA: TGCAGCGCTGGTGGGACCTGGGTCCGCACTGAGCAGTTCTTC. The chain uses TRBV29-1 and TRBJ2-1, with D possibly called TRBD1 or TRBD2 (5 bases each). V shed 7 bases and J shed 9 bases, with 22 bases lying between them. Germline V lookup: CDR1 SQVTM, CDR2 ANQGSEA. The CDR3 is 14 amino acids.